Listed below are T cell receptor beta chains from one sample, sequenced in a study of CD8 T cells in ankylosing spondylitis. TCRdb fed the 5' RACE reads into MiXCR, producing one record per CDR3 protein. Of about 42,000 distinct CDR3 sequences in the sample, 2.5% to 3% are singletons; the top ten hold approximately 4.3%. Specimen: blood, either unsorted or a sorted T cell fraction (not recorded which). The receptors come from a male donor with ankylosing spondylitis or in good health (not recorded which). Both conserved end residues are part of each CDR3. The D gene is left open where the match is weak. Only some rows state a clone size, as once, few, many or a class for expanded clones.

TRBV9	TRBD2	TRBJ2-7	many	CASSPTSGRAHYEQYF	TGTGCCAGCAGCCCCACTAGCGGGAGGGCCCACTACGAGCAGTACTTC
TRBV9	-	TRBJ1-4	many	CASSEGPNNEKLFF	TGTGCCAGCAGCGAGGGACCTAATAATGAAAAACTGTTTTTT
TRBV9	-	TRBJ1-6	many	CASSVAQSNSPLHF	TGTGCCAGCAGCGTAGCACAGAGTAATTCACCCCTCCACTTT
TRBV9	-	TRBJ2-1	many	CASSAGGQPNEQFF	TGTGCCAGCAGCGCCGGAGGACAGCCCAATGAGCAGTTCTTC
TRBV9	-	TRBJ2-3	many	CASSVTSGADTQYF	TGTGCCAGCAGCGTAACATCAGGGGCAGATACGCAGTATTTT
TRBV9	-	TRBJ2-1	many	CASSVALGDAKFF	TGTGCCAGCAGCGTAGCTTTGGGAGACGCAAAGTTCTTC
TRBV9	TRBD2	TRBJ2-7	few	CASSPPTSAGEQYF	TGTGCCAGCAGCCCCCCGACTAGCGCCGGCGAGCAGTACTTC
TRBV9	-	TRBJ2-3	many	CASSVEATLDTQYF	TGTGCCAGCAGCGTAGAGGCGACTTTGGATACGCAGTATTTT
TRBV9	TRBD2	TRBJ2-7	-	CASSAQEAGGLYEQYF	TGTGCCAGCAGCGCTCAAGAAGCGGGGGGACTTTACGAGCAGTACTTC
TRBV9	-	TRBJ2-1	many	CASSVEREKVEQFF	TGTGCCAGCAGCGTAGAACGGGAGAAAGTTGAGCAGTTCTTC
TRBV9	-	TRBJ2-3	many	CASRSLVGDTQYF	TGTGCCAGCAGGTCGTTGGTGGGAGATACGCAGTATTTT
TRBV9	-	TRBJ2-3	many	CASSPAGGPSAHF	TGTGCCAGCAGCCCCGCCGGGGGTCCTAGCGCGCATTTT
TRBV9	-	TRBJ1-6	many	CASSVRLRSPLHF	TGTGCCAGCAGCGTGAGACTTCGGTCACCCCTCCACTTT
TRBV9	-	TRBJ2-1	many	CASSVDDGRLVQFF	TGTGCCAGCAGCGTAGACGACGGTCGCTTAGTTCAGTTCTTC
TRBV9	-	TRBJ2-3	many	CASSVDGAGDTQYF	TGTGCCAGCAGCGTAGATGGGGCCGGAGATACGCAGTATTTT
TRBV9	TRBD2	TRBJ2-7	many	CASSTIAGSYEQYF	TGTGCCAGCAGCACCATAGCGGGTAGCTACGAGCAGTACTTC
TRBV9	TRBD1	TRBJ1-2	many	CASSGRQGAGGYTF	TGTGCCAGCAGCGGAAGACAGGGGGCAGGAGGCTACACCTTC
TRBV9	-	TRBJ2-7	many	CASSSRPGALSYEQYF	TGTGCCAGCAGCTCCCGACCGGGGGCGTTATCCTACGAGCAGTACTTC
TRBV9	TRBD1	TRBJ1-4	many	CASSRTGGFNEKLFF	TGTGCCAGCAGCCGAACAGGGGGTTTTAATGAAAAACTGTTTTTT
TRBV9	TRBD2	TRBJ2-5	many	CASSIVGGSQETQYF	TGTGCCAGCAGCATAGTGGGGGGGTCCCAAGAGACCCAGTACTTC
TRBV9	-	TRBJ2-2	many	CASSPRPGDTGELFF	TGTGCCAGCAGCCCCAGACCGGGGGACACCGGGGAGCTGTTTTTT
TRBV9	TRBD2	TRBJ2-1	many	CASSDPSGSGNEQFF	TGTGCCAGCAGCGACCCTAGCGGGAGCGGGAATGAGCAGTTCTTC
TRBV9	TRBD2	TRBJ2-2	many	CASSARLAGPGELFF	TGTGCCAGCAGCGCCCGACTAGCGGGACCCGGGGAGCTGTTTTTT
TRBV9	-	TRBJ2-5	many	CASSVASGEAETQYF	TGTGCCAGCAGCGTAGCCAGCGGCGAGGCCGAGACCCAGTACTTC
TRBV9	TRBD1	TRBJ1-1	many	CASSARGPGTEAFF	TGTGCCAGCAGCGCCAGGGGGCCGGGCACTGAAGCTTTCTTT
TRBV9	-	TRBJ2-3	-	CASVAPTDTQYF	TGTGCCAGCGTAGCTCCCACAGATACGCAGTATTTT
TRBV9	TRBD2	TRBJ2-3	many	CASSSGLAGGKDTQYF	TGTGCCAGCAGCTCTGGACTAGCGGGAGGGAAGGATACGCAGTATTTT
TRBV9	-	TRBJ2-5	many	CASSVSSGEPHETQYF	TGTGCCAGCAGCGTAAGTTCAGGGGAACCCCACGAGACCCAGTACTTC
TRBV9	-	TRBJ1-6	few	CASSVGRTYNSPLHF	TGTGCCAGCAGCGTGGGGAGAACCTATAATTCACCCCTCCACTTT
TRBV9	-	TRBJ2-2	many	CASSPNGRWTGELFF	TGTGCCAGCAGCCCAAATGGGAGGTGGACCGGGGAGCTGTTTTTT
TRBV9	-	TRBJ1-1	-	CASSTVVGSLEAFF	TGTGCCAGCAGCACCGTGGTGGGCAGCTTAGAAGCTTTCTTT
TRBV9	TRBD1	TRBJ1-3	many	CASSLTGGSAGNTIYF	TGTGCCAGCAGCTTAACAGGGGGCAGCGCTGGAAACACCATATATTTT
TRBV9	-	TRBJ1-5	many	CASSTDWVQPQHF	TGTGCCAGCAGCACCGATTGGGTTCAGCCCCAGCATTTT
TRBV9	TRBD2	TRBJ2-1	many	CASSVRTGTKHNEQFF	TGTGCCAGCAGCGTTCGGACCGGGACTAAACACAATGAGCAGTTCTTC
TRBV9	-	TRBJ2-3	many	CASAFTDTQYF	TGTGCCAGCGCTTTTACAGATACGCAGTATTTT